This T cell receptor beta chain was retrieved from a study of Ad26.COV2.S vaccination and SARS-CoV-2 variants (dated by TCRdb to 2020 to 2022). Describing the broader study: Donors in the vaccine arm were drawn from COV1001, a multicentre, randomized, double-blind, placebo-controlled phase I-IIa trial testing Ad26.COV2.S in healthy adults. Dosing of Ad26.COV2.S was intramuscular, at either 5x10^10 or 1x10^11 viral particles, delivered as one shot or as two shots spaced 56 days apart. TCRbeta repertoire sequencing was used to assess the specificity and breadth of SARS-CoV-2-reactive T cell receptors after Ad26.COV2.S vaccination. The TCR-sequenced set comprised about 32 samples: around 20 Ad26.COV2.S vaccine recipients, 5 placebo recipients and 8 SARS-CoV-2 convalescent individuals. Trial participants were randomized into five groups of five: low-dose or high-dose Ad26.COV2.S given once or twice, or placebo on both occasions. Investigators did not know the trial group allocation while performing experiments and assessing outcomes. Paper-wide results and their limitations: The authors noted that total T cell responses may have been underestimated by the TCR breadth and depth analyses. Comparing responses between vaccine doses or regimens was not something the study was powered to do. After vaccination, spike-specific CD8+ and CD4+ T cell responses were reported to show substantial breadth. Vaccine and placebo recipients had comparable non-spike TCR breadth, which fits with the vaccine containing only spike. Compared with placebo recipients, Ad26.COV2.S recipients showed higher spike-specific TCR breadth (P = 0.0014).

The immunoSEQ Assay was used to sequence TCRbeta CDR3 regions. After extraction, genomic DNA underwent amplification by bias-controlled multiplex PCR, followed by high-throughput sequencing. The authors' pipeline ran thus. To quantify the absolute abundance of each unique TCRbeta CDR3 region, sequences were collapsed and filtered. Usable DNA was measured by amplifying reference genes present in all nucleated cells, and TCRbeta template counts were normalized to that usable DNA to estimate T cell fraction. Repertoire TCRs were annotated as SARS-CoV-2-specific when V gene, CDR3 amino acid sequence and J gene were exactly matched to a known reactive TCR set. MIRA supplied the reference SARS-CoV-2 TCR set, which was filtered for enrichment in COVID-19-positive ImmuneCODE repertoires so that public or cross-reactive TCRs were removed. Using the MIRA antigens, annotated TCRs were further analysed by specific ORF or by position within an ORF. Breadth was defined as the number of annotated unique rearrangements divided by the total number of unique productive rearrangements, and depth was defined as the summed frequency of the annotated unique rearrangements. Two-sided Wilcoxon rank-sum tests were applied when comparing TCR breadth between groups. The clones in this table, taken by TCRdb from immuneACCESS, are in-frame only. Not every clone is retained; where verified, under half of the shortfall comes from an unresolved V gene, and the cause of the rest is unknown. D and trimming were read from the DNA, whereas the V and J calls and clone size are those reported in that table. The sample table holds some 410,000 clones, of which about 92% were seen once. Approximately 1.6% of the sample is taken by the ten largest.

For CDR1 and CDR2, the germline V gene (reference sequence) lists MNHEY and SMNVEV. Relative to germline, V is missing 5 bases and J is missing 2 bases, with 5 bases of the junction outside any gene match. Including the terminal cysteine and phenylalanine, the CDR3 comprises 15 residues. Of the read, only the CDR3 DNA is kept; its 45 bases are in frame from base 1. As regards this clone: Its recognized antigen is unknown. Within one base of it there is no much larger clone, and no base qualities were kept.

In the paper's terms, the treatment or condition label means: about 20 received Ad26.COV2.S at low or high dose, single or two shots; several received placebo; per-sample allocation not given. For vaccine and placebo recipients, the sequenced repertoires came from samples collected on day 63 after the first injection. Cohort 1b enrolled 25 to 30 adults aged 18-55 years at a single site in Boston, USA, between 29 July and 7 August 2020. Ad26.COV2.S was a replication-incompetent adenovirus type 26 vector that expressed a prefusion-stabilized SARS-CoV-2 spike protein derived from the original Wuhan strain.

The source is a person between 18 and 60 years old who received the Ad26.COV2.S COVID-19 vaccine or a placebo. Here the sequenced sample was peripheral blood, taken in a trial of Ad26.COV2.S vaccine versus placebo. The rearranged chain carries TRBV27 and TRBJ2-1; 8 middle bases align to TRBD2. The base sequence is TGTGCCAGCAGTAGGGGGGGACTAGCCTACAATGAGCAGTTCTTC. It translates as CASSRGGLAYNEQFF.